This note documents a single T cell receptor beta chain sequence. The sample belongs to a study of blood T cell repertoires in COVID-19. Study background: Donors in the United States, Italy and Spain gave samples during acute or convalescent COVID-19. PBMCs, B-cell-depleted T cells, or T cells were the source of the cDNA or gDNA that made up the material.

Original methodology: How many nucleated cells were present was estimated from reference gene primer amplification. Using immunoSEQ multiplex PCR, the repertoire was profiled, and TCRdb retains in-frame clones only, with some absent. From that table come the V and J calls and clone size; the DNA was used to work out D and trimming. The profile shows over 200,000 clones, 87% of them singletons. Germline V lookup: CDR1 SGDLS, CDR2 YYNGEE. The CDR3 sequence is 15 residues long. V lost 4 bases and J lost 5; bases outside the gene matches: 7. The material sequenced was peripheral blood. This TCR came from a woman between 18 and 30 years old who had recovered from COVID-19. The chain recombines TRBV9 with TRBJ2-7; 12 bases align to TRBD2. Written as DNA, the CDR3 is TGTGCCAGCAGCCCTCGGACTAGCGGGATCCACGAGCAGTACTTC. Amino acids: CASSPRTSGIHEQYF. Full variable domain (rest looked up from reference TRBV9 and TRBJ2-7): DSGVTQTPKHLITATGQRVTLRCSPRSGDLSVYWYQQSLDQGLQFLIQYYNGEERAKGNILERFSAQQFPDLHSELNLSSLELGDSALYFCASSPRTSGIHEQYFGPGTRLTVT.